This T cell receptor (beta chain) is drawn from a study of T cell repertoires in cytomegalovirus infection. Study overall: A matching HLA type, together with CMV infection, was signaled by public TCR beta signatures.

Findings of the study overall: Dominant in the ex vivo response were TCR beta clonotypes restricted by HLA-C and specific for CMV.

TCRdb reanalysed the reads using MiXCR and keeps one entry per CDR3 protein. This table has about 400,000 distinct CDR3 sequences, around a sixth appearing once. Germline assignment: CDR1 KGHSH and CDR2 LQKENI. The CDR3 extends over 12 amino acids. V lost 6 bases to trimming and J lost 7 bases, with 9 bases between them. The sample holds a few counts of this clonotype. As yet, its antigen is unknown. The chain carries TRBV18 and TRBJ1-4; D gene ambiguous. The sample was PBMCs. The sequence came from a human donor in good health (CMV status not recorded). Some clones in this sample may be carry-over from other donors' samples. CDR3 DNA: TGTGCCAGCTCCCGGGCCTCTGAAAAACTGTTTTTT. Its translation is CASSRASEKLFF.